Shown below are 5 T cell receptor beta chains from a single sample sequenced in a study of T cell responses to AZD1222 COVID-19 vaccine. TCRdb keeps only in-frame clones here, not all; method: immunoSEQ multiplex PCR. Of about 130,000 clones in the sample, 88% were seen once. The sequencing used peripheral blood, collected on day 0 of AZD1222 vaccination. These receptors were taken from an adult in good health.

The chain recombines TRBV5-1 with TRBJ2-2; D is unresolved. The CDR3 sequence is 15 residues long. Germline V CDR1 and CDR2: SGHRS, YFSETQ. V lost 5 bases, J lost 0 bases, and 11 bases lay in between. The chain's CDR3 is CASRGLTANTGELFF. The CDR3 DNA reads as TGCGCCAGCAGAGGTTTAACCGCGAACACCGGGGAGCTGTTTTTT.

The chain has TRBV6-6 and TRBJ2-5; D is ambiguous. V lost 2 bases and J lost 4, with 11 bases in between. The CDR3 consists of 14 residues. Germline V lookup: CDR1 MNHNY, CDR2 SVGAGI (reference sequence). CDR3 DNA: TGTGCCAGCAGTTACATGATGGGCCGAGAGACCCAGTACTTC. This codes for CASSYMMGRETQYF.

The chain employs TRBV21-1 and TRBJ2-7; TRBD2 reflects the table's D call only, with no check against the DNA. TRBV21-1 is a pseudogene locus. This CDR3 comprises 16 residues. This CDR3 reads CASSKVRRHGKYEQYF. CDR3 in DNA: TGTGCCAGCAGCAAAGTTCGTCGTCACGGGAAATACGAGCAGTACTTC.

This sequence joins TRBV5-1 and TRBJ2-6, with D perhaps assigned TRBD1 or TRBD2 (5 bases each). Germline V CDR1 and CDR2: SGHRS, YFSETQ. The CDR3 has 14 amino acids. V gave up 5 bases and J gave up 1 base, with 7 bases separating them. CDR3 DNA: TGCGCCAGCAGTGGGGGTTCTGGGGCCAACGTCCTGACTTTC. Translated: CASSGGSGANVLTF.

The V gene is TRBV7-9, the J gene TRBJ1-3; D remains ambiguous. Trimming left V 9 bases short and J 1 base short, with 19 bases between. The CDR3 runs to 16 residues. CDR1 and CDR2 (germline): SEHNR, FQNEAQ (reference sequence). CDR3 coding DNA: TGTGCCAGGACCAAGCTCGAGGATTCGTCTGGAAACACCATATATTTT. Residues: CARTKLEDSSGNTIYF.